This entry lists 9 T cell receptor beta chains sequenced from one sample in a study of blood T cell repertoires in COVID-19. Method: immunoSEQ multiplex PCR; TCRdb's copy keeps in-frame clones and lacks some. The sample yields 120,000 to 150,000 clones, 88% seen once. What was sequenced was peripheral blood. The receptors were sampled from a human donor with COVID-19, enrolled during active disease. The donor label of this sample is uncertain.

This clone was found once. This sequence joins TRBV18 and TRBJ2-6, with 7 bases aligning to TRBD1. Germline lookup yields CDR1 KGHSH and CDR2 LQKENI. The junction had 8 bases not matched to a gene; V was cut back by 6 bases and J by 0 bases. This CDR3 comprises 17 residues. CDR3 loop: CASSGQAALSGANVLTF. The CDR3 nucleotides read TGTGCCAGCTCCGGACAGGCGGCACTCTCTGGGGCCAACGTCCTGACTTTC.

This chain links TRBV5-1 with TRBJ1-4, with 7 positions matching TRBD1. In germline, CDR1 is SGHRS, CDR2 YFSETQ. The CDR3 covers 16 residues. Trimming took 4 bases from V and 0 from J; bases not matched to a gene: 6. CDR3 nucleotide sequence: TGCGCCAGCAGCGTGACAGGGCGGGCAACTAATGAAAAACTGTTTTTT. It encodes CASSVTGRATNEKLFF.

The V and J genes are TRBV6-5 and TRBJ2-2, with no clear D. Per germline, CDR1 MNHEY and CDR2 SVGAGI. V lost 0 bases and J 1 base, leaving 3 bases between the germline ends. The CDR3 runs 14 residues. In DNA form, the CDR3 reads TGTGCCAGCAGTTACTCCGGGAACACCGGGGAGCTGTTTTTT. Encoded protein: CASSYSGNTGELFF.

The chain couples TRBV10-3 to TRBJ2-7; TRBD2 aligns across 15 bases. The germline CDR1 and CDR2 sequences are ENHRY and SYGVKD. This CDR3 region has 13 residues. V dropped 8 bases and J dropped 6; count of bases not matched to a gene: 2. The CDR3 loop reads CAIRTSGGGEQYF. The CDR3 DNA is TGTGCCATCCGGACTAGCGGGGGGGGCGAGCAGTACTTC.

This clone has only a few counts. This rearrangement joins TRBV5-4 to TRBJ1-5; D perhaps matches TRBD1 (5 bases). V lost 7 bases, J lost 7 bases, and 9 bases lay in between. The CDR3 loop spans 11 amino acids. The germline V gene has CDR1 SGHNT and CDR2 YYREEE (reference sequence). CDR3 protein: CASDRGQPQHF. CDR3 nucleotides: TGTGCCAGCGACCGGGGGCAGCCCCAGCATTTT.

This sequence joins TRBV6-1 and TRBJ2-7; 9 nucleotides align to TRBD2. The CDR3 has 18 residues. Unmatched junction bases numbered 11, after V lost 0 bases and J lost 2 bases. In germline, CDR1 is MNHNS, CDR2 SASEGT. In nucleotides, the CDR3 is TGTGCCAGCAGTGAAGCGGCGGGAGGGCCATTACCTACCTACGAGCAGTACTTC. Translated: CASSEAAGGPLPTYEQYF.

Worth noting for this clone: Other DNA sequences in this sample translate to the same CDR3. The chain has TRBV7-3 and TRBJ1-1; the D gene is possibly TRBD1 (5 bases). The CDR3 is 13 residues long. V lost 4 bases and J 1 base, leaving 7 bases between the germline ends. From germline, CDR1 is SGHTA and CDR2 FQGTGA. Here the CDR3 reads CASSSQGNTEAFF. The CDR3 DNA follows: TGTGCCAGCAGCTCCCAGGGGAACACTGAAGCTTTCTTT.

The V gene is TRBV5-4, the J gene TRBJ2-6; tentative D call: TRBD2 (6 bases). The CDR3 has 17 amino acids. CDR1 SGHNT and CDR2 YYREEE come from the germline V gene (reference sequence). Trimming removed 3 bases from V and 0 bases from J, with 13 bases in between. The CDR3 sequence is CASSSLSAGSGANVLTF. The CDR3 nucleotides are TGTGCCAGCAGCTCCCTATCAGCGGGCTCTGGGGCCAACGTCCTGACTTTC.

V is TRBV5-1 and J is TRBJ2-4; 8 bases fit TRBD2. V trimming: 0 bases; J trimming: 0 bases; junction bases outside the gene matches: 5. Germline CDR1 SGHRS, CDR2 YFSETQ. The CDR3 length is 17 residues. CDR3 coding DNA: TGCGCCAGCAGCTTGGATGGTGCGGGGGGAGCCAAAAACATTCAGTACTTC. This gives the protein CASSLDGAGGAKNIQYF. The whole variable domain, filled in from reference TRBV5-1 and TRBJ2-4, reads KAGVTQTPRYLIKTRGQQVTLSCSPISGHRSVSWYQQTPGQGLQFLFEYFSETQRNKGNFPGRFSGRQFSNSRSEMNVSTLELGDSALYLCASSLDGAGGAKNIQYFGAGTRLSVL.